These T cell receptor beta chains were read from a single sample in a study of shared clonotypes between healthy human individuals. Sequenced by immunoSEQ multiplex PCR; TCRdb stores in-frame clones only, minus some. The data hold approximately 2.5 million clones, with more than 80% observed a single time. Input material: naive CD4+ T cells sorted from blood. These TCRs come from a man aged 18 to 29 in good health. CDR3s include the opening cysteine and the closing phenylalanine or tryptophan. Fields, in order: V gene, J gene, CDR3 protein.

v_call: TRBV4-1; j_call: TRBJ2-2; cdr3_aa: CASSQDSTVTGELFF
v_call: TRBV5-6; j_call: TRBJ2-5; cdr3_aa: CASRGGNAETQYF
v_call: TRBV2; j_call: TRBJ1-2; cdr3_aa: CASSDRAAYGYTF
v_call: TRBV5-6; j_call: TRBJ2-4; cdr3_aa: CASSVGQGGHIQYF
v_call: TRBV5-1; j_call: TRBJ2-7; cdr3_aa: CASSSPGQSSYEQYF
v_call: TRBV18; j_call: TRBJ1-1; cdr3_aa: CASSPPGQAAGVAFF
v_call: TRBV18; j_call: TRBJ1-1; cdr3_aa: CASSPTGTGGAFF
v_call: TRBV6-5; j_call: TRBJ2-7; cdr3_aa: CASSQYSQGSYEQYF
v_call: TRBV30; j_call: TRBJ2-1; cdr3_aa: CAWSGFRTSGSYNEQFF
v_call: TRBV6-5; j_call: TRBJ1-1; cdr3_aa: CASSYARDTEAFF
v_call: TRBV18; j_call: TRBJ2-1; cdr3_aa: CASSPPGGQLNEQFF
v_call: TRBV6-6; j_call: TRBJ2-5; cdr3_aa: CASSYSSGGEGETQYF
v_call: TRBV28; j_call: TRBJ1-6; cdr3_aa: CASSGRDRGNSPLHF
v_call: TRBV6-5; j_call: TRBJ1-2; cdr3_aa: CASSYRDTSGYTF
v_call: TRBV30; j_call: TRBJ2-6; cdr3_aa: CAWSARGSGANVLTF
v_call: TRBV13; j_call: TRBJ2-1; cdr3_aa: CASSPTVYNEQFF